This T cell receptor gamma chain was sequenced during a study of gamma-delta chains in newborns, infants, children. Background on the study: Microbial exposure reportedly drives polyclonal innate γδ T cell expansion after birth.

Trimming removed 0 bases from V and 6 bases from J; junction bases left unmatched: 5. The CDR3 is 13 amino acids. CDR1 and CDR2 (germline): GITISATS, ISYDGTV (reference sequence). Details on this clone: Being one base from a much bigger clone, this may be a read error. Other nucleotide sequences from this sample produce the same CDR3.

TCRdb repeated clone calling on the reads with CATT. The sample shows 900 or so gamma-chain clones, 40% to 50% of them seen only once. This TCR was sampled from a child who was a newborn, infant or young child, either healthy, febrile or measles-vaccinated (not recorded which). V gene TRGV9 combines with J gene TRGJ1 or TRGJ2. The J gene is not listed in TCRdb, so it was assigned here from a DNA match to germline. The sequenced sample consisted of blood. In DNA form, the CDR3 reads TGTGCCTTGTGGGAGGTGGGGGGTTATAAGAAACTCTTT. Translation gives CALWEVGGYKKLF.